A selection of T cell receptor beta chains follows, all from one sample in a study of cytomegalovirus exposure and HLA in healthy donors. Method: immunoSEQ multiplex PCR; TCRdb's copy keeps in-frame clones and lacks some. Of about 160,000 clones listed, about three quarters were seen once; the top ten hold just over 3%. The sample taken for sequencing was PBMCs. The receptors were sampled from a woman aged 40 to 50 in good health and CMV-seronegative. The CDR3 runs from the conserved cysteine through the conserved F or W. A D gene is named only where the DNA matches it firmly.

j_gene,v_gene,d_gene,CDR3aa
TRBJ1-2,TRBV28,.,CASSLSGVSNYGYTF
TRBJ1-5,TRBV5-1,TRBD1,CASSLTQGASQPQHF
TRBJ2-5,TRBV27,TRBD2,CASSSTSMAGGVRFFRETQYF
TRBJ2-3,TRBV5-1,TRBD1,CASSLQGAEDTQYF
TRBJ2-3,TRBV19,TRBD1,CASSADRGADTQYF
TRBJ1-1,TRBV2,.,CASSFRTALGVEAFF
TRBJ1-3,TRBV7-2,.,CASSSWTDRNTIYF
TRBJ1-1,TRBV28,.,CATREVDTEAFF
TRBJ1-4,TRBV6-5,TRBD1,CASSRDRGRREKLFF
TRBJ1-5,TRBV19,TRBD1,CASRDRGIQPQHF
TRBJ2-1,TRBV4-2,.,CASSRDSYNEQFF
TRBJ1-2,TRBV6-5,.,CASSYSINYGYTF
TRBJ1-5,TRBV2,.,CASSDSYQPQHF
TRBJ2-2,TRBV10-3,.,CAISESGGRKTGELFF
TRBJ1-4,TRBV5-1,.,CASSGEQGFGEKLFF
TRBJ1-2,TRBV14,.,CASSQVERRYGYTF